Shown below are 10 T cell receptor beta chains from a single sample sequenced in a study of blood T cell repertoires in COVID-19 (dated by TCRdb to the early 2020s). Library preparation was by the immunoSEQ multiplex PCR assay. TCRdb took this table from immuneACCESS and kept in-frame rearrangements with V and J called. Such tables lack part of the clones; where checked against another copy, unresolved V genes explain under half of the gap, and the rest is unexplained. Recorded for this sample are around 100,000 clones; 80% to 90% of them occurred a single time. The ten largest clones add up to less than 3.5% of the sample. Sequenced sample: peripheral blood. The receptors here all came from a man aged 50-59 years with COVID-19, enrolled during active disease.

This chain links TRBV27 with TRBJ2-2; D is possibly TRBD2 (6 bases). The V gene lost 6 bases and the J gene lost 4 bases, with 15 bases spanning the gap. The CDR3 totals 15 residues. The germline V gene has CDR1 MNHEY and CDR2 SMNVEV (reference sequence). The CDR3 protein is CASSHAGRGTGELFF. In DNA, the CDR3 is TGTGCCAGCAGCCACGCGGGGCGAGGCACCGGGGAGCTGTTTTTT.

The chain employs TRBV9 and TRBJ1-4; the D gene is possibly TRBD1 (6 bases). Germline V gene lookup returns CDR1 SGDLS and CDR2 YYNGEE. The CDR3 runs 14 residues. Trimming took 4 bases from V and 4 from J, leaving 11 bases between them. CDR3 in DNA: TGTGCCAGCAGCCCATGGACAGTTAATGAAAAACTGTTTTTT. The encoded protein is CASSPWTVNEKLFF.

The chain couples TRBV13 to TRBJ1-1; D is unresolved. CDR3 length equals 14 residues. V lost 2 bases, J lost 4 bases, and 11 bases lay in between. CDR1 and CDR2 (germline): PRHDT, FYEKMQ (reference sequence). CDR3 amino acids: CASSLSLFPTEAFF. In DNA, the CDR3 is TGTGCCAGCAGCTTATCATTGTTTCCCACTGAAGCTTTCTTT.

The chain uses TRBV19 and TRBJ1-4; 9 bases map to TRBD1. Germline V lookup: CDR1 LNHDA, CDR2 SQIVND (reference sequence). The CDR3 has 14 amino acids. V gave up 4 bases and J gave up 11 bases; unmatched junction bases: 8. CDR3: CASSTGTGYDKLFF. The CDR3 nucleotides are TGTGCCAGTAGTACCGGGACAGGGTACGACAAACTGTTTTTT.

V is TRBV7-3 and J is TRBJ1-1; weak D call: TRBD1 (6 bases). V gave up 5 bases and J gave up 0 bases, with 7 bases separating them. Germline V CDR1 and CDR2: SGHTA, FQGTGA. The CDR3 runs to 13 residues. The CDR3 reads CASSRDMNTEAFF. CDR3 nucleotide sequence: TGTGCCAGCAGCCGGGACATGAACACTGAAGCTTTCTTT.

The rearrangement links TRBV11-2 to TRBJ2-1, with TRBD1 identical over 9 bases. The germline V gene encodes CDR1 SGHAT and CDR2 FQNNGV. Unmatched junction bases numbered 6, after V lost 2 bases and J lost 7 bases. This CDR3 comprises 15 residues. CDR3 sequence: CASSLRAGTGNEQFF. The CDR3 DNA follows: TGTGCCAGCAGCTTAAGGGCCGGGACAGGGAATGAGCAGTTCTTC.

This clone is a singleton in its sample. This CDR3 is CATSAVGAGTQETQYF. CDR3 bases: TGTGCCACCAGTGCTGTAGGGGCAGGGACACAAGAGACCCAGTACTTC. The chain has TRBV24-1 and TRBJ2-5, with a weak D call TRBD1 (6 bases). The germline V and J ends were trimmed by 5 bases and 2 bases, with 17 bases remaining between them. Germline values: CDR1 KGHDR, CDR2 SFDVKD. There are 16 residues in the CDR3.

This clone has only one observation. The chain couples TRBV9 to TRBJ1-6; D is unresolved. The CDR3 spans 14 residues. V was pared by 0 bases and J by 9 bases, with 10 bases between. Germline loops: CDR1 SGDLS, CDR2 YYNGEE. In DNA form, the CDR3 reads TGTGCCAGCAGCGTAGACGTCCGGGGTTCACCCCTCCACTTT. This codes for CASSVDVRGSPLHF.

The rearrangement joins TRBV5-5 to TRBJ1-4; no clear D gene. Germline V lookup: CDR1 SGHKS, CDR2 YYEKEE (reference sequence). This CDR3 has 18 amino acids. The V end lost 0 bases, the J end lost 4 bases, and 19 bases lay between the germline ends. The CDR3 sequence is CASSLGSGSGAVNEKLFF. The CDR3 bases are TGTGCCAGCAGCTTGGGCTCAGGATCCGGTGCAGTTAATGAAAAACTGTTTTTT.

The chain links TRBV21-1 to TRBJ2-7; the table's TRBD1 call for D was not verified on the DNA. TRBV21-1 is a listed pseudogene. The CDR3 totals 14 residues. The CDR3 here is CASSKFADSREQYF. The CDR3 DNA sequence: TGTGCCAGCAGCAAATTCGCCGACAGTCGCGAGCAGTACTTC.